Presented here are 22 T cell receptor beta chains from one specimen sequenced in a study of blood T cell repertoires in COVID-19. The protocol was immunoSEQ multiplex PCR, while the TCRdb copy is restricted to in-frame clones and leaves out a portion. The data hold about 110,000 clones, with approximately 83% observed a single time. The sequencing sample was made of peripheral blood. The receptors here all came from a woman aged 70-85 years with acute or convalescent COVID-19.

V and J are TRBV11-3 and TRBJ1-3; no firm D call. The germline gives CDR1 SGHNT, CDR2 YENEEA. The CDR3 runs to 16 residues. Trimming left V 6 bases short and J 0 bases short, with 15 bases between. The CDR3 DNA follows: TGTGCCAGCAGGGGAGAGGAGACTCTCTCTGGAAACACCATATATTTT. It translates to CASRGEETLSGNTIYF.

J is TRBJ1-6 and V is TRBV9, with 10 bases lining up with TRBD1. This CDR3 comprises 14 residues. Unmatched junction bases numbered 2, after V lost 6 bases and J lost 5 bases. CDR1 is SGDLS and CDR2 is YYNGEE in the germline V gene. CDR3 nucleotides: TGTGCCAGCAAAGGGACAGGGGATAATTCACCCCTCCACTTT. This gives the protein CASKGTGDNSPLHF.

The chain employs TRBV5-8 and TRBJ1-5, with 9 bases aligning to TRBD1. Trimming cost V 4 bases and J 4 bases; bases outside gene matches: 12. The CDR3 totals 17 residues. From germline, CDR1 is SGHTS and CDR2 YDEGEE. The DNA of the CDR3 is TGTGCCAGCAGCCCAAGGCGGGACAGGGTTGGTAATCAGCCCCAGCATTTT. Protein sequence: CASSPRRDRVGNQPQHF.

The rearrangement links TRBV5-4 to TRBJ2-5, with a possible D match to TRBD2 (7 bases). V lost 0 bases and J lost 4, with 16 bases in between. Germline-derived CDR1 and CDR2 are SGHNT and YYREEE (reference sequence). The CDR3 is 16 amino acids. CDR3 residues: CASSLGPRGAAETQYF. For the CDR3, the DNA is TGTGCCAGCAGCTTGGGTCCACGGGGGGCGGCAGAGACCCAGTACTTC.

V and J are TRBV3-1 (or the pseudogene TRBV3-2) and TRBJ1-5; 7 bases align to TRBD1. The junction had 8 bases not matched to a gene; V was cut back by 4 bases and J by 2 bases. This CDR3 spans 16 amino acids. CDR1 LGHDT and CDR2 YNNKEL come from the germline V gene (reference sequence). The CDR3 DNA is TGTGCCAGCAGCCGTGATCAGGGGGTCGGCAATCAGCCCCAGCATTTT. Translation: CASSRDQGVGNQPQHF.

This clone was counted only a few times. The CDR3 DNA is TGTGCCAGCAGCCCATCCTCCTACGAGCAGTACTTC. Protein product: CASSPSSYEQYF. The rearrangement links TRBV3-1 (or the pseudogene TRBV3-2) to TRBJ2-7; D remains ambiguous. There are 12 residues in the CDR3. V lost 4 bases and J lost 0, with 4 bases in between. From germline, CDR1 is LGHDT and CDR2 YNNKEL (reference sequence).

The rearrangement joins TRBV27 to TRBJ1-1; the D gene is possibly TRBD1 (5 bases). Trimming cost V 9 bases and J 1 base, with 21 bases left between them. Germline CDR1 reads MNHEY; CDR2 reads SMNVEV (reference sequence). The CDR3 extends over 16 amino acids. CDR3 region: CASGTWATVGNTEAFF. CDR3 coding DNA: TGTGCCAGTGGGACTTGGGCGACCGTGGGGAACACTGAAGCTTTCTTT.

J is TRBJ1-5 and V is TRBV18; no clear D. V lost 1 base to trimming and J lost 7 bases, with 8 bases between them. From germline, CDR1 is KGHSH and CDR2 LQKENI. The CDR3 extends over 13 amino acids. As DNA, the CDR3 is TGTGCCAGCTCACCACTCGCCGGGCAGCCCCAGCATTTT. Translating gives CASSPLAGQPQHF.

A few counts support this clone. The chain joins TRBV5-1 to TRBJ1-6, with 7 bases that match TRBD1. V lost 3 bases and J lost 7; bases outside the gene matches: 4. The CDR3 sequence is 14 residues long. The germline gives CDR1 SGHRS, CDR2 YFSETQ. Here the CDR3 reads CASSWTGGNSPLHF. In DNA form, the CDR3 reads TGCGCCAGCAGCTGGACAGGTGGGAATTCACCCCTCCACTTT.

This chain uses TRBV27 with TRBJ2-7, with TRBD1 identical over 7 bases. The junction had 5 bases not matched to a gene; V was cut back by 6 bases and J by 0 bases. Germline loops: CDR1 MNHEY, CDR2 SMNVEV (reference sequence). The CDR3 sequence is 14 residues long. The CDR3 is CASSPTGSSYEQYF. The CDR3 region has the DNA TGTGCCAGCAGCCCGACAGGGAGCTCCTACGAGCAGTACTTC.

In this sample, this clone turned up a few times. The rearrangement links TRBV4-3 to TRBJ1-2, with D tentatively TRBD1 (6 bases). Trimming took 4 bases from V and 0 from J, leaving 9 bases between them. Germline V CDR1 and CDR2: LGHNA, YSLEER. The CDR3 consists of 14 residues. This CDR3 reads CASSPDRANYGYTF. The CDR3 nucleotides read TGCGCCAGCAGCCCGGACAGAGCTAACTATGGCTACACCTTC.

The sample holds a few counts of this clone. The chain employs TRBV2 and TRBJ2-7; 8 bases fit TRBD1. The V segment lost 7 bases and the J segment 6 bases; nucleotides outside the gene matches: 8. Germline CDR1 and CDR2: SNHLY and FYNNEI. CDR3 length: 13 residues. CDR3 bases: TGTGCCAGCACCCTGACAGGGGTGGGCGAGCAGTACTTC. It encodes CASTLTGVGEQYF.

The gene calls are TRBV28 and TRBJ2-4, with D perhaps TRBD1 (5 bases). The germline V gene encodes CDR1 MDHEN and CDR2 SYDVKM. V was shortened by 5 bases and J by 6 bases, with 8 bases between the two germline ends. This CDR3 has 12 amino acids. The CDR3 is CASSSQGNIQYF. CDR3 DNA: TGTGCCAGCAGTAGTCAGGGAAACATTCAGTACTTC.

The chain has TRBV5-1 and TRBJ1-6, with 8 bases fitting TRBD1. The trim removed 3 bases at V and 9 bases at J, leaving 5 bases unmatched. The CDR3 spans 14 residues. Per the germline V gene, CDR1 is SGHRS and CDR2 is YFSETQ. The CDR3 here is CASSSGQGTSPLHF. CDR3 nucleotide sequence: TGCGCCAGCAGCTCCGGACAGGGCACTTCACCCCTCCACTTT.

This chain links TRBV11-2 with TRBJ1-3; 8 bases match TRBD1. The length of the CDR3 is 15 residues. The trim removed 5 bases at V and 0 bases at J, leaving 3 bases unmatched. Germline values: CDR1 SGHAT, CDR2 FQNNGV. The CDR3 spells CASSGTGGSGNTIYF. In DNA, the CDR3 is TGTGCCAGCAGCGGTACAGGGGGCTCTGGAAACACCATATATTTT.

This clone has more than one count but fewer than ten. The rearrangement uses TRBV7-3 and TRBJ1-5; unclear D gene. The germline V gene encodes CDR1 SGHTA and CDR2 FQGTGA. CDR3 length: 14 residues. Trimming left V 5 bases short and J 6 bases short, with 14 bases between. The CDR3 protein is CASSAEHGGQPQHF. In DNA, the CDR3 is TGTGCCAGCAGCGCCGAACATGGTGGTCAGCCCCAGCATTTT.

The V gene is TRBV19, the J gene TRBJ2-5; weak D call: TRBD1 (5 bases). Trimming took off 3 bases at V and 2 bases at J, with 10 bases between the two ends. From germline, CDR1 is LNHDA and CDR2 SQIVND (reference sequence). This CDR3 is built from 14 residues. CDR3 loop: CASSIIGVQETQYF. The DNA for the CDR3 is TGTGCCAGTAGTATTATAGGGGTTCAAGAGACCCAGTACTTC.

The chain is built from TRBV5-1 and TRBJ1-1; no definite D call. The germline V gene has CDR1 SGHRS and CDR2 YFSETQ. This CDR3 spans 15 amino acids. Trimming shortened V by 0 bases and J by 7 bases, and 16 bases separated the two germline ends. The CDR3 loop is CASSLDGGTYGEAFF. DNA for the CDR3: TGCGCCAGCAGCTTGGACGGAGGAACCTACGGTGAAGCTTTCTTT. Variable domain in full (rest from reference TRBV5-1 and TRBJ1-1): KAGVTQTPRYLIKTRGQQVTLSCSPISGHRSVSWYQQTPGQGLQFLFEYFSETQRNKGNFPGRFSGRQFSNSRSEMNVSTLELGDSALYLCASSLDGGTYGEAFFGQGTRLTVV.

This chain links TRBV18 with TRBJ1-2; 8 bases line up with TRBD1. The length of the CDR3 is 14 residues. CDR1 is KGHSH and CDR2 is LQKENI in the germline V gene. The V segment lost 5 bases and the J segment 3 bases; nucleotides outside the gene matches: 5. The CDR3, as DNA: TGTGCCAGCTCATCCGACAGGGGAGACTATGGCTACACCTTC. Its translation is CASSSDRGDYGYTF.

The chain is built from TRBV6-2 or TRBV6-3 and TRBJ1-5, with 12 bases aligning to TRBD1. With 4 bases clipped from V and 0 bases from J, the junction kept 7 bases outside the gene matches. The germline V gene encodes CDR1 MNHEY and CDR2 SVGEGT. The CDR3 extends over 18 amino acids. The chain's CDR3 is CASSSGTGGPGSNQPQHF. The CDR3 nucleotides are TGTGCCAGCAGTTCCGGGACAGGGGGCCCAGGTAGCAATCAGCCCCAGCATTTT.

CDR3 in DNA: TGTGCCAGCAGTTCCCCCGGTGGAGGATACTCTGGAAACACCATATATTTT. This codes for CASSSPGGGYSGNTIYF. The chain has TRBV28 and TRBJ1-3; D unresolved. Germline V lookup: CDR1 MDHEN, CDR2 SYDVKM. The CDR3 contains 17 residues. Trimming shortened V by 4 bases and J by 0 bases, and 16 bases separated the two germline ends.

V and J are TRBV29-1 and TRBJ2-3; 8 positions agree with TRBD2. Germline V gene lookup returns CDR1 SQVTM and CDR2 ANQGSEA. The junction had 13 bases not matched to a gene; V was cut back by 7 bases and J by 4 bases. The CDR3 runs 15 residues. CDR3 region: CSARRYGGVPDTQYF. DNA for the CDR3: TGCAGCGCCCGCCGTTACGGGGGGGTTCCAGATACGCAGTATTTT.